These 17 T cell receptor beta chains share one sample of origin, sequenced in a study of beta chain features in type 1 diabetes. Sequenced material consisted of expressed TCRB transcripts (all of the isolated RNA was reverse transcribed). The assay was immunoSEQ multiplex PCR, and TCRdb's table has in-frame clones only and misses some. The sample has about 170,000 clones, 7.5% to 8.5% seen once. Antigen specificity for these receptors is unknown. Study conclusions and caveats: All four CD4+ subsets of Type 1 diabetes patients contained TCRB CDR3s that were moderately but significantly shorter.

Sequenced: central memory CD4+ T cells from blood. The receptors were gathered from a man younger than 35 with type 1 diabetes.

The genes are TRBV11-2 and TRBJ2-2, with D hard to call. Germline CDR1 is SGHAT and CDR2 is FQNNGV. V was cut by 8 bases and J by 4 bases, with 11 bases left in between. The CDR3 has 13 amino acids. CDR3 nucleotides: TGTGCCAGCGTCCCGACTGTCACCGGGGAGCTGTTTTTT. Residues: CASVPTVTGELFF.

This sequence joins TRBV29-1 and TRBJ2-1; 9 nucleotides align to TRBD2. V was clipped by 7 bases and J by 10 bases; unmatched bases: 8. The CDR3 has 12 amino acids. Germline-derived CDR1 and CDR2 are SQVTM and ANQGSEA. The DNA of the CDR3 is TGCAGCGGGAGAGGGACTAGCCGAGAGCAGTTCTTC. This translates into CSGRGTSREQFF.

This clone occurred many times. Other DNA sequences in this specimen translate into the identical CDR3. The DNA of the CDR3 is TGTGCCAGCAGCCCCCGGACAGGGACTAACTATGGCTACACCTTC. Amino acids: CASSPRTGTNYGYTF. The rearrangement joins TRBV14 to TRBJ1-2; 8 bases line up with TRBD1. The V gene's germline CDR1 is SGHDN and CDR2 FVKESK. V lost 4 bases and J lost 0; bases outside the gene matches: 4. CDR3 length equals 15 residues. Using reference TRBV14 and TRBJ1-2 for the parts outside the CDR3, the full variable domain is EAGVTQFPSHSVIEKGQTVTLRCDPISGHDNLYWYRRVMGKEIKFLLHFVKESKQDESGMPNNRFLAERTGGTYSTLKVQPAELEDSGVYFCASSPRTGTNYGYTFGSGTRLTVV.

This clone was seen only a few times. This chain joins TRBV2 and TRBJ1-2, with D tentatively TRBD1 (5 bases). Germline values: CDR1 SNHLY, CDR2 FYNNEI. With 5 bases removed from V and 9 bases from J, the gap between germline ends came to 19 bases. The CDR3 runs to 14 residues. CDR3 region: CASSKAVGPGSYTF. The CDR3 DNA sequence: TGTGCCAGCAGTAAGGCCGTGGGGCCAGGAAGCTACACCTTC.

Only a few counts were recorded for this clone. The V and J genes are TRBV18 and TRBJ1-1; 7 bases map to TRBD1. Germline V gene lookup returns CDR1 KGHSH and CDR2 LQKENI. Unmatched junction bases numbered 5, after V lost 3 bases and J lost 1 base. There are 15 residues in the CDR3. The CDR3 nucleotides are TGTGCCAGCTCACCTTCAGGGGGGAGGAACACTGAAGCTTTCTTT. Translated, it gives CASSPSGGRNTEAFF.

This clone was counted only a few times. V usage is TRBV6-5 and J usage is TRBJ2-1; 8 bases are a match to TRBD2. The ends lost 6 bases at V and 4 bases at J; junction bases unmatched: 5. The germline gives CDR1 MNHEY, CDR2 SVGAGI. This CDR3 has 14 residues. CDR3 sequence reads: CASRPGLEYNEQFF. The CDR3 bases are TGTGCCAGCAGACCGGGACTAGAGTACAATGAGCAGTTCTTC.

Of note for this clone: This sample includes further DNA sequences coding for the same CDR3. The chain has TRBV18 and TRBJ2-7; 8 nucleotides agree with TRBD1. The CDR3 is made up of 14 amino acids. The trim removed 3 bases at V and 1 base at J, leaving 2 bases unmatched. The germline gives CDR1 KGHSH, CDR2 LQKENI. In DNA form, the CDR3 reads TGTGCCAGCTCACCCGGGACAGGTTCCTACGAGCAGTACTTC. As protein: CASSPGTGSYEQYF.

The chain employs TRBV7-2 and TRBJ1-2; TRBD1 agrees at 8 bases. This CDR3 is 13 amino acids long. V lost 5 bases and J lost 7; bases outside the gene matches: 6. Per the germline V gene, CDR1 is SGHTA and CDR2 is FQGNSA. In DNA, the CDR3 is TGTGCCAGCAGCCCAGGACAGGGTCGTGGCTACACCTTC. Residues: CASSPGQGRGYTF.

This clone turned up a few times. The chain links TRBV7-2 to TRBJ2-7; 7 nucleotides agree with TRBD2. The trim removed 1 base at V and 4 bases at J, leaving 7 bases unmatched. The germline V gene has CDR1 SGHTA and CDR2 FQGNSA. There are 15 residues in the CDR3. CDR3 nucleotides: TGTGCCAGCAGCTTAGGTTACGGGGGGTCATACGAGCAGTACTTC. Encoded protein: CASSLGYGGSYEQYF.

This clone has just a few counts. The rearrangement links TRBV5-1 to TRBJ2-2; 8 nucleotides agree with TRBD2. CDR3 length equals 15 residues. CDR1 is SGHRS, CDR2 YFSETQ, per germline. Unmatched junction bases numbered 9, after V lost 4 bases and J lost 7 bases. The CDR3 DNA follows: TGCGCCAGCAGCCTCCCCGGCGGGGGGAACGGGGAGCTGTTTTTT. The encoded protein is CASSLPGGGNGELFF.

The gene calls are TRBV19 and TRBJ2-5; 9 bases line up with TRBD2. The germline CDR1 and CDR2 sequences are LNHDA and SQIVND (reference sequence). V shed 5 bases and J 3 bases; nucleotides not matched to a gene: 7. The CDR3 is made up of 15 amino acids. The CDR3 protein is CASSAFAGGEETQYF. CDR3 in DNA: TGTGCCAGTAGTGCCTTCGCGGGAGGGGAAGAGACCCAGTACTTC.

This clone appeared many times. V and J are TRBV30 and TRBJ2-5; 7 nucleotides align to TRBD1. The junction had 7 bases not matched to a gene; V was cut back by 4 bases and J by 5 bases. The germline V gene encodes CDR1 GTSNPN and CDR2 SVGIG (reference sequence). The CDR3 contains 13 residues. CDR3 in DNA: TGTGCCTGGACAAGGGGGCTTGGGGAGACCCAGTACTTC. This codes for CAWTRGLGETQYF.

This clone turned up a few times. The CDR3 here is CSVGGSSLRDSNGYTF. For the CDR3, the DNA is TGCAGCGTCGGCGGTTCGTCACTACGGGACTCAAATGGCTACACCTTC. The V call is TRBV29-1, the J call TRBJ1-2; possible D gene TRBD1, 5 bases. Trimming left V 6 bases short and J 6 bases short, with 26 bases between. Germline loops: CDR1 SQVTM, CDR2 ANQGSEA. CDR3 length equals 16 residues.

The table lists this clone with a few counts. CDR3 residues: CASSRTSGAEQFF. In DNA form, the CDR3 reads TGTGCCAGCAGTCGGACTAGCGGGGCTGAGCAGTTCTTC. The J gene is TRBJ2-1, the V gene TRBV11-3, with TRBD2 matching 12 bases. This CDR3 spans 13 amino acids. J was trimmed by 9 bases and V by 6 bases; bases with no gene match: 3. The germline gives CDR1 SGHNT, CDR2 YENEEA.

J is TRBJ1-1 and V is TRBV18, with D hard to call. The tail of the sequence fits TRBJ2-2 better, so the J call may be wrong. The CDR3 consists of 12 residues. Per the germline V gene, CDR1 is KGHSH and CDR2 is LQKENI. The CDR3, as DNA: TGTGCCAGCTCACAGGCAACCGGGGAGCTGTTTTTT. This encodes CASSQATGELFF.

This clone was seen a few times. In DNA, the CDR3 is TGCAGCACAAAAGGTCTAGCGGGACCCGCAGGAGATACGCAGTATTTT. This translates into CSTKGLAGPAGDTQYF. The chain couples TRBV29-1 to TRBJ2-3; 9 positions agree with TRBD2. The ends lost 8 bases at V and 5 bases at J; junction bases unmatched: 17. The CDR3 consists of 16 residues. CDR1 is SQVTM and CDR2 is ANQGSEA in the germline V gene.

The chain combines TRBV2 with TRBJ2-5; D call uncertain. The germline V and J ends were trimmed by 8 bases and 5 bases, with 15 bases remaining between them. The CDR3 covers 13 residues. The germline V gene has CDR1 SNHLY and CDR2 FYNNEI. The CDR3 DNA reads as TGTGCCAGCCTTATGCGGAGTCGGGAGACCCAGTACTTC. This translates into CASLMRSRETQYF.